This T cell receptor beta chain was recovered during a study of blood T cell repertoires in COVID-19. Looking at the study overall: T cells, B-cell-depleted T cells, or PBMCs provided the cDNA or gDNA that served as material.

Only in-frame clones appear in the TCRdb table, and some are missing; sequencing was by immunoSEQ multiplex PCR. The repertoire holds around 220,000 clones, with more than 75% as singletons. CDR3 length: 14 amino acids. Germline V gives CDR1 SGHAT, CDR2 FQNNGV. V gave up 2 bases and J gave up 1 base, with 8 bases separating them. Sequenced material: PBMCs or T cells enriched from blood (not recorded which). The TCR comes from a woman in her 40s with acute COVID-19. The chain joins TRBV11-2 to TRBJ1-1; a weak D match, TRBD1 (5 bases). The CDR3 DNA reads TGTGCCAGCAGCTTAAGGGGCAGGAACACTGAAGCTTTCTTT. As protein: CASSLRGRNTEAFF. The full variable domain, rest sourced from reference TRBV11-2 and TRBJ1-1, is EAGVAQSPRYKIIEKRQSVAFWCNPISGHATLYWYQQILGQGPKLLIQFQNNGVVDDSQLPKDRFSAERLKGVDSTLKIQPAKLEDSAVYLCASSLRGRNTEAFFGQGTRLTVV.